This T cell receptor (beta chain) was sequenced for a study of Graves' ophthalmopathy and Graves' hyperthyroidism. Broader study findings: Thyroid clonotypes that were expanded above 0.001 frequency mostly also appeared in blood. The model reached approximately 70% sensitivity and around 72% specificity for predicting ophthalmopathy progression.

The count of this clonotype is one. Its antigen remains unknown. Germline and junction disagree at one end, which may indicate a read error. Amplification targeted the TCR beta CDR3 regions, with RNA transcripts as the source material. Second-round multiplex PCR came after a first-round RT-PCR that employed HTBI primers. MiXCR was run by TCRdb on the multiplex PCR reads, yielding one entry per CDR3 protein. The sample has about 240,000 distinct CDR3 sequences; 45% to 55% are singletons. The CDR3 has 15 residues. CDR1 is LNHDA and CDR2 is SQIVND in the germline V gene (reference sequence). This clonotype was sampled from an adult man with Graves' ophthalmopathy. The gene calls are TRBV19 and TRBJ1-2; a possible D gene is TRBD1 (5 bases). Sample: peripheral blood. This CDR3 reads CASSMGQIPNYGHTF. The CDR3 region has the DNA TGTGCCAGTAGTATGGGGCAGATTCCTAACTATGGCCACACCTTC.